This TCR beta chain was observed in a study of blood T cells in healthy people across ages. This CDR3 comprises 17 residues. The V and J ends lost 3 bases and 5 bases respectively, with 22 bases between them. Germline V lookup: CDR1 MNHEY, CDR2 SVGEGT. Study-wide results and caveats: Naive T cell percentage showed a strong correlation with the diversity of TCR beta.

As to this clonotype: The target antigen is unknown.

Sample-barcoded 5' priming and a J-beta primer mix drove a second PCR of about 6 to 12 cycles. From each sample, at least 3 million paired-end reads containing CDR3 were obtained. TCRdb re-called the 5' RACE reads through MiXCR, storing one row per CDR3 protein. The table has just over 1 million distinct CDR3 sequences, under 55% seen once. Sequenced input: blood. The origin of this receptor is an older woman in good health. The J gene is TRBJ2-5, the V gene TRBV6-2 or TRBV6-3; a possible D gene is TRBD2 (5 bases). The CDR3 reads CASSYPELLADWETQYF. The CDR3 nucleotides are TGTGCCAGCAGTTATCCCGAACTCCTAGCCGATTGGGAGACCCAGTACTTC.